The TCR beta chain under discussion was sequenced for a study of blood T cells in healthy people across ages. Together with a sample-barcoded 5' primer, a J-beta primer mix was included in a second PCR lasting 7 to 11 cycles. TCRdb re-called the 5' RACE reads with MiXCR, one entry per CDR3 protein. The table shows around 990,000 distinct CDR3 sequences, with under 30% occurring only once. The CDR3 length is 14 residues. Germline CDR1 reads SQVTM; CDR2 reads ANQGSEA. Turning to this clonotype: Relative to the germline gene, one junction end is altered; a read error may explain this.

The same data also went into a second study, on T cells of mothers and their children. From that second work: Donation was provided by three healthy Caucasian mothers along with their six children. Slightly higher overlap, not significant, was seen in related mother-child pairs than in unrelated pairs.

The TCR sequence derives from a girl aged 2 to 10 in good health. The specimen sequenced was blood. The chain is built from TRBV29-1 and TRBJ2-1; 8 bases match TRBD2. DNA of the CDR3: TGCAGCGTTGATAGTAGCGGGGCCTCCAATGAGCAGTCCTTC. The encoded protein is CSVDSSGASNEQSF.